This record looks at one T cell receptor beta chain sequence and its context. This sample is part of a study of control samples from healthy donors and cancer patients. The CDR3 totals 11 residues. CDR1 is DFQATT and CDR2 is SNEGSKA in the germline V gene (reference sequence). The V gene lost 3 bases and the J gene lost 10 bases, with 7 bases spanning the gap. Some clones are missing from TCRdb's copy, which holds only in-frame ones; the method was immunoSEQ multiplex PCR. The sample includes 150,000 to 160,000 clones, roughly 92% of them seen just once. The TCR sequence derives from a man over 45 in good health. The chain recombines TRBV20-1 with TRBJ1-6, with D maybe TRBD1 (5 bases). Input material: blood. The DNA for the CDR3 is TGCAGTGCTAGCTGGGGCTCACCCCTCCACTTT. It yields the protein CSASWGSPLHF.